The next 22 T cell receptor beta chains were all read from a single sample in a study of graft-versus-host responses after intestinal transplantation. These receptors' targets are unknown. Using immunoSEQ multiplex PCR, the repertoire was profiled, and TCRdb retains in-frame clones only, with some absent. Found here are more than 90,000 clones, around nine tenths of them singletons; the top ten hold 0.2% to 0.25%. Here the sequenced sample was unstimulated CD4+ T cells sorted from spleen or lymph node cells, taken before transplant. All receptors derive from a human donor who was the organ donor for an intestinal transplant.

The chain has TRBV29-1 and TRBJ2-7; 9 bases are a match to TRBD1. This CDR3 has 13 amino acids. CDR1 is SQVTM and CDR2 is ANQGSEA in the germline V gene. Unmatched junction bases numbered 11, after V lost 5 bases and J lost 9 bases. The CDR3 DNA reads TGCAGCGTTTTGGACAGGGGTGAAGCGGGGCAGTACTTC. Translated, it gives CSVLDRGEAGQYF.

The chain joins TRBV9 to TRBJ2-1, with 12 bases aligning to TRBD2. This CDR3 comprises 18 residues. V gave up 0 bases and J gave up 4 bases; unmatched junction bases: 8. Germline values: CDR1 SGDLS, CDR2 YYNGEE. DNA for the CDR3: TGTGCCAGCAGCGTAGCTACGGGGACTAGCGGGCGGTACAATGAGCAGTTCTTC. It codes for CASSVATGTSGRYNEQFF.

The chain joins TRBV19 to TRBJ1-1; no reliable D call. The CDR3 has 13 residues. The germline CDR1 and CDR2 sequences are LNHDA and SQIVND (reference sequence). V dropped 7 bases and J dropped 4 bases, with 13 bases sitting between them. DNA for the CDR3: TGTGCCAGTACCGTTGTGGTGGGCACTGAAGCTTTCTTT. As protein: CASTVVVGTEAFF.

V gene TRBV7-3 combines with J gene TRBJ2-3; TRBD2 matches at 7 bases. This CDR3 is 14 amino acids long. Germline values: CDR1 SGHTA, CDR2 FQGTGA. V trimming: 4 bases; J trimming: 0 bases; junction bases outside the gene matches: 1. The CDR3 reads CASSSLASTDTQYF. CDR3 DNA: TGTGCCAGCAGCTCACTAGCGAGCACAGATACGCAGTATTTT.

This chain links TRBV14 with TRBJ2-3; no reliable D call. The germline V and J ends were trimmed by 5 bases and 7 bases, with 16 bases remaining between them. Germline V gene sequence: CDR1 SGHDN, CDR2 FVKESK. The CDR3 length is 14 residues. The CDR3: CASSARGSPHTQYF. In DNA, the CDR3 is TGTGCCAGCAGCGCCAGAGGTTCACCACATACGCAGTATTTT.

This rearrangement joins TRBV25-1 to TRBJ1-2; TRBD1 matches 7 bases. Germline V gives CDR1 MGHDK, CDR2 SYGVNS. With V trimmed by 3 bases and J by 8 bases, 9 bases remained unmatched. This CDR3 spans 14 amino acids. As DNA, the CDR3 is TGTGCCAGCAGTGATCGACAGGGACGGTCCGGCTACACCTTC. It translates to CASSDRQGRSGYTF.

CDR3 coding DNA: TGTGCCAGCAGAACCTACGCCCCAGGCTACGAGCAGTACTTC. Translating it yields CASRTYAPGYEQYF. The V gene is TRBV28, the J gene TRBJ2-7, with D unresolved. V was trimmed by 6 bases and J by 3 bases, leaving 15 bases between them. Per the germline V gene, CDR1 is MDHEN and CDR2 is SYDVKM. The CDR3 sequence is 14 residues long. The full variable domain, completed using reference TRBV28 and TRBJ2-7, is DVKVTQSSRYLVKRTGEKVFLECVQDMDHENMFWYRQDPGLGLRLIYFSYDVKMKEKGDIPEGYSVSREKKERFSLILESASTNQTSMYLCASRTYAPGYEQYFGPGTRLTVT.

The chain is built from TRBV30 and TRBJ2-4, with D perhaps TRBD2 (6 bases). The CDR3 sequence is 14 residues long. The germline CDR1 and CDR2 sequences are GTSNPN and SVGIG (reference sequence). V lost 0 bases and J lost 4, with 10 bases in between. The CDR3 reads CAWSVIGGKNIQYF. The CDR3 DNA sequence: TGTGCCTGGAGTGTGATCGGGGGAAAAAACATTCAGTACTTC.

The gene calls are TRBV4-2 and TRBJ1-3, with D tentatively TRBD1 (5 bases). CDR3 length equals 17 residues. Germline CDR1 LGHNA, CDR2 YNFKEQ. Trimming took 0 bases from V and 4 from J, leaving 16 bases between them. The CDR3 spells CASSQESVAGNGNTIYF. In nucleotides, the CDR3 is TGTGCCAGCAGCCAAGAATCCGTGGCAGGGAACGGAAACACCATATATTTT.

This chain uses TRBV6-5 with TRBJ1-1; D is unclear. V lost 8 bases and J lost 6, with 13 bases in between. The CDR3 loop spans 12 amino acids. Germline V gene data show CDR1 as MNHEY and CDR2 as SVGAGI. CDR3 DNA sequence: TGTGCCAGCCGAAGGGCCGTCTCTGAAGCTTTCTTT. It is translated as CASRRAVSEAFF.

This chain joins TRBV20-1 and TRBJ2-3; no definite D call. The germline V gene has CDR1 DFQATT and CDR2 SNEGSKA (reference sequence). V dropped 8 bases and J dropped 4 bases, with 7 bases sitting between them. The CDR3 totals 10 residues. CDR3 amino acids: CSPTPDTQYF. CDR3 nucleotides: TGCAGTCCCACTCCAGATACGCAGTATTTT.

V and J are TRBV27 and TRBJ2-3, with D unclear. Germline-derived CDR1 and CDR2 are MNHEY and SMNVEV (reference sequence). V lost 2 bases and J 4 bases, leaving 10 bases between the germline ends. This CDR3 is 14 amino acids long. CDR3 nucleotides: TGTGCCAGCAGTTTAATGGTAACCTCAGATACGCAGTATTTT. Translation: CASSLMVTSDTQYF.

This clone was observed once. The CDR3 DNA sequence: TGTGCCAGCAGTTACGGGACAGGGGGCGGTGGGAAGTACTACACCTTC. Translation: CASSYGTGGGGKYYTF. The chain joins TRBV6-5 to TRBJ1-2, with 12 bases that match TRBD1. The CDR3 is 16 residues long. V gave up 2 bases and J gave up 10 bases; unmatched junction bases: 11. Germline V gene sequence: CDR1 MNHEY, CDR2 SVGAGI.

The chain recombines TRBV19 with TRBJ1-2; D unresolved. The CDR3 is made up of 14 amino acids. V dropped 0 bases and J dropped 8 bases, with 13 bases sitting between them. Germline V gene data show CDR1 as LNHDA and CDR2 as SQIVND (reference sequence). The CDR3 spells CASSIEGGGGGYTF. In nucleotides, the CDR3 is TGTGCCAGTAGTATAGAGGGTGGCGGCGGGGGCTACACCTTC. The whole variable domain, filled in from reference TRBV19 and TRBJ1-2, reads DGGITQSPKYLFRKEGQNVTLSCEQNLNHDAMYWYRQDPGQGLRLIYYSQIVNDFQKGDIAEGYSVSREKKESFPLTVTSAQKNPTAFYLCASSIEGGGGGYTFGSGTRLTVV.

The J gene is TRBJ1-6, the V gene TRBV12-5; no firm D call. The CDR3 sequence is 15 residues long. Germline CDR1 LGHNT, CDR2 FRNRAP. V lost 6 bases to trimming and J lost 0 bases, with 9 bases between them. CDR3 sequence reads: CASGGSSSYNSPLHF. The CDR3 bases are TGTGCTAGTGGAGGGAGTAGCTCCTATAATTCACCCCTCCACTTT.

The rearrangement joins TRBV25-1 to TRBJ2-5, with D possibly called TRBD1 or TRBD2 (6 bases each). The length of the CDR3 is 14 residues. Germline V gene sequence: CDR1 MGHDK, CDR2 SYGVNS. The germline V and J ends were trimmed by 4 bases and 4 bases, with 13 bases remaining between them. The CDR3 loop is CASSVGGTGETQYF. The CDR3 bases are TGTGCCAGCAGTGTAGGGGGGACTGGAGAGACCCAGTACTTC.

The chain couples TRBV11-3 to TRBJ2-3, with a tentative D call TRBD1 (5 bases). The CDR3 is 13 amino acids. Trimming left V 5 bases short and J 5 bases short, with 11 bases between. The germline V gene has CDR1 SGHNT and CDR2 YENEEA. The CDR3 coding sequence is TGTGCCAGCAGCCTACTCCAGGGAGATACGCAGTATTTT. This encodes CASSLLQGDTQYF.

This clone was found once. The V and J genes are TRBV6-1 and TRBJ2-1; D ambiguous. The germline V gene encodes CDR1 MNHNS and CDR2 SASEGT. With 7 bases removed from V and 10 bases from J, the gap between germline ends came to 17 bases. The CDR3 covers 13 residues. This CDR3 reads CASTRAPKGEQFF. Here the CDR3 DNA reads TGTGCCAGCACCCGGGCCCCGAAGGGAGAGCAGTTCTTC.

Only one count was recorded for this clone. The chain links TRBV20-1 to TRBJ2-1; perhaps TRBD1 as D (6 bases). The germline CDR1 and CDR2 sequences are DFQATT and SNEGSKA (reference sequence). This CDR3 has 11 residues. V was shortened by 1 base and J by 9 bases, with 7 bases between the two germline ends. CDR3 region: CSARVGAEQFF. In DNA, the CDR3 is TGCAGTGCTAGAGTGGGGGCTGAGCAGTTCTTC.

The J gene is TRBJ2-1, the V gene TRBV10-3; a weak D match, TRBD1 (6 bases). In germline, CDR1 is ENHRY, CDR2 SYGVKD. Trimming stripped 11 bases from V and 1 base from J, with 9 bases between. This CDR3 spans 12 amino acids. The CDR3 nucleotides read TGTGCCGCAGGGGTTTCCTACAATGAGCAGTTCTTC. Translated: CAAGVSYNEQFF.

V is TRBV7-2 and J is TRBJ1-5; possibly TRBD1 for D (5 bases). Germline CDR1 SGHTA, CDR2 FQGNSA. With 3 bases removed from V and 2 bases from J, the gap between germline ends came to 17 bases. The CDR3 runs 17 residues. The CDR3 DNA is TGTGCCAGCAGCTTCGCAGGGTCGATTTGGGGCAATCAGCCCCAGCATTTT. The encoded protein is CASSFAGSIWGNQPQHF.

V usage is TRBV7-9 and J usage is TRBJ1-1; TRBD1 matches at 7 bases. This CDR3 is built from 14 residues. The V gene end was trimmed by 6 bases and the J gene end by 6 bases; junction bases not matched to a gene: 10. Germline CDR1 and CDR2: SEHNR and FQNEAQ (reference sequence). For the CDR3, the DNA is TGTGCCAGCAGATATGACAGGGTGGGCGCTGAAGCTTTCTTT. Protein product: CASRYDRVGAEAFF.